This T cell receptor beta chain was captured in a study of blood T cells in healthy people across ages. Combining a sample-barcoded 5' primer with a J-beta primer mix, a second PCR ran for about 6 to 11 cycles. TCRdb re-called the 5' RACE reads through MiXCR, storing one row per CDR3 protein. The table shows approximately 2,000,000 distinct CDR3 sequences, with about two fifths occurring only once. Germline lookup yields CDR1 SGHAT and CDR2 FQNNGV. V shed 4 bases and J shed 4 bases, with 16 bases lying between them. The CDR3 covers 15 residues. The genes are TRBV11-2 and TRBJ1-2; a possible D gene is TRBD1 (6 bases). This TCR came from a human donor in good health. The material sequenced was blood. CDR3 amino acids: CASSSVGGPRYGYTF. In DNA, the CDR3 is TGTGCCAGCAGCTCGGTGGGGGGGCCACGCTATGGCTACACCTTC.